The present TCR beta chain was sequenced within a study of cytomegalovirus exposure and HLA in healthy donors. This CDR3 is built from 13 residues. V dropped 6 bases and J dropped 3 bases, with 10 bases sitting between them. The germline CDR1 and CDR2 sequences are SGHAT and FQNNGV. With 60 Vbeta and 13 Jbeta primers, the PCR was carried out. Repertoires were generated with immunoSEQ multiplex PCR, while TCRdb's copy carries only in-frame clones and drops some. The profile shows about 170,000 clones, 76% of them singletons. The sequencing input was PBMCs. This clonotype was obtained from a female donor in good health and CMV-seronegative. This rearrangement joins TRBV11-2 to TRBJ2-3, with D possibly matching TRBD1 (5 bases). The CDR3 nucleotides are TGTGCCAGCAGACTCCCAGGGACAGATACGCAGTATTTT. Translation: CASRLPGTDTQYF.